Shown below are 29 T cell receptor beta chains from a single sample sequenced in a study of blood T cell repertoires in COVID-19. The data were produced by immunoSEQ multiplex PCR, yet TCRdb's version contains in-frame clones alone and is incomplete. This table has 250,000 to 350,000 clones, 75% to 90% appearing once. Sequencing used peripheral blood. The receptors come from a woman aged 50 to 65 with COVID-19, enrolled during active disease.

The V and J genes are TRBV7-3 and TRBJ2-7; 11 bases are a match to TRBD2. Trimming removed 6 bases from V and 4 bases from J; junction bases left unmatched: 5. In germline, CDR1 is SGHTA, CDR2 FQGTGA. The CDR3 consists of 14 residues. DNA for the CDR3: TGTGCCAGCAGAAGGGCTAGCGGGAGGTACGAGCAGTACTTC. This gives the protein CASRRASGRYEQYF.

The V and J genes are TRBV9 and TRBJ2-7; 13 bases map to TRBD2. The CDR3 has 14 residues. Germline V lookup: CDR1 SGDLS, CDR2 YYNGEE. J gave up 4 bases and V 3 bases, and 1 base lay outside the gene matches. CDR3 coding DNA: TGTGCCAGCAGCGGGGGACTAGCGGGGTACGAGCAGTACTTC. This translates into CASSGGLAGYEQYF.

The rearrangement uses TRBV11-3 and TRBJ2-3; D is ambiguous. The length of the CDR3 is 17 residues. Germline CDR1 reads SGHNT; CDR2 reads YENEEA. V was clipped by 2 bases and J by 0 bases, with 15 bases between them. This chain's CDR3 is CASSLSLILTSTDTQYF. The DNA of the CDR3 is TGTGCCAGCAGCTTATCCCTAATACTTACTAGCACAGATACGCAGTATTTT.

This sequence joins TRBV9 and TRBJ2-3; possibly TRBD1 for D (6 bases). Trimming shortened V by 3 bases and J by 2 bases, and 10 bases separated the two germline ends. The CDR3 is 14 residues long. Germline V gene lookup returns CDR1 SGDLS and CDR2 YYNGEE. Written as DNA, the CDR3 is TGTGCCAGCAGCGCTCCGGGACACACAGATACGCAGTATTTT. Encoded protein: CASSAPGHTDTQYF.

V is TRBV11-2 and J is TRBJ1-1; D call uncertain. CDR1 and CDR2 from the germline V gene are SGHAT and FQNNGV. V gave up 0 bases and J gave up 3 bases, with 5 bases separating them. The CDR3 runs 13 residues. The CDR3 protein is CASSLERDTEAFF. CDR3 bases: TGTGCCAGCAGCTTAGAGAGGGACACTGAAGCTTTCTTT.

V is TRBV27 and J is TRBJ1-5; no clear D. The CDR3 runs to 17 residues. Trimming removed 3 bases from V and 2 bases from J, with 17 bases in between. Looked up from germline, CDR1 is MNHEY and CDR2 is SMNVEV (reference sequence). The DNA of the CDR3 is TGTGCCAGCAGTTTTCTGGAGGGCCTGATGGGCAATCAGCCCCAGCATTTT. It is translated as CASSFLEGLMGNQPQHF.

As DNA, the CDR3 is TGTGCCAGCAGATCTGACAGGGGGAGTACAGATACGCAGTATTTT. This gives the protein CASRSDRGSTDTQYF. The gene calls are TRBV6-5 and TRBJ2-3; 9 nucleotides match TRBD1. V shed 6 bases, J shed 3 bases, and the junction held 7 bases outside the gene matches. This CDR3 spans 15 amino acids. Germline CDR1 is MNHEY and CDR2 is SVGAGI.

J is TRBJ2-7 and V is TRBV6-1, with a possible D match to TRBD1 (6 bases). The germline V gene has CDR1 MNHNS and CDR2 SASEGT. Between the trimmed V and J ends, which lost 2 bases and 3 bases, there was a span of 11 bases. This CDR3 region has 14 residues. The CDR3 is CASSENRDIYEQYF. CDR3 sequence (DNA): TGTGCCAGCAGTGAAAATAGGGACATCTACGAGCAGTACTTC.

On this clone itself: The sample carries other DNA sequences with the same CDR3. The chain joins TRBV7-9 to TRBJ2-2; 10 bases agree with TRBD2. Germline lookup yields CDR1 SEHNR and CDR2 FQNEAQ (reference sequence). The CDR3 totals 15 residues. Losses at the gene ends were 1 base for V and 4 bases for J; bases not matched to a gene: 0. The CDR3 here is CASSLGLAGTGELFF. For the CDR3, the DNA is TGTGCCAGCAGCTTAGGACTAGCGGGCACCGGGGAGCTGTTTTTT.

The chain joins TRBV7-2 to TRBJ1-1, with D unresolved. Trimming left V 5 bases short and J 5 bases short, with 12 bases between. Germline V gene lookup returns CDR1 SGHTA and CDR2 FQGNSA. CDR3 length: 13 residues. For the CDR3, the DNA is TGTGCCAGCAGCCCCCAAGCGGGAACTGAAGCTTTCTTT. This gives the protein CASSPQAGTEAFF.

The count of this clone is one. This chain uses TRBV11-2 with TRBJ2-1; 8 nucleotides match TRBD2. Germline CDR1 SGHAT, CDR2 FQNNGV. CDR3 length equals 15 residues. V lost 1 base and J lost 9; bases outside the gene matches: 8. CDR3 coding DNA: TGTGCCAGCAGCTTAGTAGCGCTCGGGACTAGTGAGCAGTTCTTC. Translated: CASSLVALGTSEQFF.

This sequence joins TRBV30 and TRBJ2-7, with 8 bases identical to TRBD1. V was clipped by 2 bases and J by 4 bases; unmatched bases: 1. The CDR3 has 12 residues. Germline assignment: CDR1 GTSNPN and CDR2 SVGIG (reference sequence). The CDR3 DNA sequence: TGTGCCTGGAGTTGGACAGGGTACGAGCAGTACTTC. This sequence encodes CAWSWTGYEQYF.

There are many counts of this clone. The chain is built from TRBV5-4 and TRBJ1-2; tentative D call: TRBD1 (5 bases). V shed 4 bases and J shed 0 bases, with 13 bases lying between them. In germline, CDR1 is SGHNT, CDR2 YYREEE (reference sequence). This CDR3 comprises 15 residues. CDR3 sequence: CASSRTFSANYGYTF. The CDR3 nucleotides read TGTGCCAGCAGCCGGACATTTTCAGCTAACTATGGCTACACCTTC. Looking up the rest from reference TRBV5-4 and TRBJ1-2 gives the full variable domain: ETGVTQSPTHLIKTRGQQVTLRCSSQSGHNTVSWYQQALGQGPQFIFQYYREEENGRGNFPPRFSGLQFPNYSSELNVNALELDDSALYLCASSRTFSANYGYTFGSGTRLTVV.

The chain combines TRBV6-5 with TRBJ1-1; D perhaps matches TRBD1 (6 bases). In germline, CDR1 is MNHEY, CDR2 SVGAGI. The ends were cut back, 6 bases at V and 4 bases at J, with 18 bases in the middle. The CDR3 contains 15 residues. The CDR3: CASRASGTLGTEAFF. The DNA for the CDR3 is TGTGCCAGCAGGGCCTCCGGGACACTTGGCACTGAAGCTTTCTTT.

The chain joins TRBV2 to TRBJ2-3; D might be TRBD2 (6 bases). V was pared by 4 bases and J by 7 bases, with 12 bases between. The germline CDR1 and CDR2 sequences are SNHLY and FYNNEI. The CDR3 is 13 residues long. The CDR3 is CASSGLGRNTQYF. Written as DNA, the CDR3 is TGTGCCAGCAGTGGCCTCGGGAGAAATACGCAGTATTTT.

This chain joins TRBV27 and TRBJ2-5, with TRBD2 identical over 10 bases. Trimming removed 3 bases from V and 4 bases from J; junction bases left unmatched: 11. Looked up from germline, CDR1 is MNHEY and CDR2 is SMNVEV (reference sequence). The CDR3 has 17 residues. CDR3 in amino acids: CASSFFWVAGGRETQYF. The CDR3 region has the DNA TGTGCCAGCAGTTTCTTCTGGGTAGCGGGAGGTAGAGAGACCCAGTACTTC.

The table lists this clone with a few counts. This chain connects TRBV19 to TRBJ1-1; TRBD1 agrees at 7 bases. The CDR3 has 16 amino acids. Per the germline V gene, CDR1 is LNHDA and CDR2 is SQIVND (reference sequence). Germline trimming cut 5 bases from V and 5 bases from J; bases unmatched to any gene: 14. The CDR3 reads CASSRSFDRVVTEAFF. The CDR3 coding sequence is TGTGCCAGTAGTCGTTCATTCGACAGGGTAGTTACTGAAGCTTTCTTT.

The chain employs TRBV29-1 and TRBJ2-2, with D possibly TRBD2 on 7 matching bases. CDR1 and CDR2 (germline): SQVTM, ANQGSEA. The ends were cut back, 3 bases at V and 5 bases at J, with 19 bases in the middle. This CDR3 is built from 16 residues. The CDR3 loop reads CSVDRGGREKTGELFF. In DNA form, the CDR3 reads TGCAGCGTTGATAGGGGGGGTAGGGAAAAAACCGGGGAGCTGTTTTTT.

J is TRBJ2-1 and V is TRBV19; 7 bases map to TRBD2. Germline trimming cut 5 bases from V and 3 bases from J; bases unmatched to any gene: 4. The CDR3 extends over 14 amino acids. Germline values: CDR1 LNHDA, CDR2 SQIVND (reference sequence). The CDR3 reads CASSVGRLYNEQFF. The CDR3, as DNA: TGTGCCAGTAGTGTCGGGAGGCTCTACAATGAGCAGTTCTTC.

This chain connects TRBV29-1 to TRBJ1-1; 9 bases agree with TRBD1. The junction had 0 bases not matched to a gene; V was cut back by 7 bases and J by 0 bases. The CDR3 is made up of 12 amino acids. Germline CDR1 reads SQVTM; CDR2 reads ANQGSEA. The CDR3 nucleotides read TGCAGCGGGACAGGGGTGAACACTGAAGCTTTCTTT. This gives the protein CSGTGVNTEAFF.

Concerning this clone: This specimen includes other DNA sequences encoding the same CDR3. This chain connects TRBV7-2 to TRBJ2-6, with D hard to call. Germline CDR1 is SGHTA and CDR2 is FQGNSA. The CDR3 sequence is 15 residues long. The ends were cut back, 1 base at V and 0 bases at J, with 4 bases in the middle. The CDR3: CASSLGGSGANVLTF. The DNA for the CDR3 is TGTGCCAGCAGCTTAGGCGGCTCTGGGGCCAACGTCCTGACTTTC.

CDR3 nucleotides: TGTGCCAGCAGCTTGGGCCCGGACACGGACCAGCCCCAGCATTTT. It yields the protein CASSLGPDTDQPQHF. This sequence joins TRBV5-4 and TRBJ1-5, with D perhaps matching TRBD1 (5 bases). Germline V gives CDR1 SGHNT, CDR2 YYREEE (reference sequence). Trimming stripped 0 bases from V and 7 bases from J, with 14 bases between. The CDR3 totals 15 residues.

The chain recombines TRBV5-1 with TRBJ2-2, with a possible D match to TRBD2 (5 bases). Trimming removed 4 bases at V and 0 bases at J, with 13 bases between. In germline, CDR1 is SGHRS, CDR2 YFSETQ. The CDR3 length is 16 residues. CDR3 nucleotides: TGCGCCAGCAGCCAGCCTAGCATACCGAACACCGGGGAGCTGTTTTTT. Its translation: CASSQPSIPNTGELFF.

V and J are TRBV10-2 and TRBJ1-4; 8 bases fit TRBD1. The CDR3 spans 15 residues. Germline V CDR1 and CDR2: WSHSY, SAAADI. The V gene end was trimmed by 4 bases and the J gene end by 8 bases; junction bases not matched to a gene: 9. CDR3 coding DNA: TGCGCCAGCAGTGCCCTACACAGGGGGGTGGAAAAACTGTTTTTT. Residues: CASSALHRGVEKLFF.

The chain links TRBV2 to TRBJ2-1; 9 nucleotides align to TRBD2. The CDR3 consists of 18 residues. Germline V gene data show CDR1 as SNHLY and CDR2 as FYNNEI. Losses at the gene ends were 1 base for V and 9 bases for J; bases not matched to a gene: 16. The CDR3 DNA reads as TGTGCCAGCAGTGAAGGTTTCGCGGCGGGAGGGCCTGCGGGTGAGCAGTTCTTC. Amino acid sequence: CASSEGFAAGGPAGEQFF. The full variable domain, completed using reference TRBV2 and TRBJ2-1, is EPEVTQTPSHQVTQMGQEVILRCVPISNHLYFYWYRQILGQKVEFLVSFYNNEISEKSEIFDDQFSVERPDGSNFTLKIRSTKLEDSAMYFCASSEGFAAGGPAGEQFFGPGTRLTVL.

V and J are TRBV18 and TRBJ1-1, with 7 bases fitting TRBD1. With V trimmed by 2 bases and J by 3 bases, 6 bases remained unmatched. The CDR3 spans 15 residues. The germline V gene has CDR1 KGHSH and CDR2 LQKENI. Here the CDR3 reads CASSPFDRVDTEAFF. CDR3 sequence (DNA): TGTGCCAGCTCACCATTTGACAGGGTCGACACTGAAGCTTTCTTT.

This rearrangement joins TRBV7-3 to TRBJ1-1, with D unclear. The CDR3 is made up of 14 amino acids. Deletions cut 5 bases from V and 7 bases from J, with 17 bases between. In germline, CDR1 is SGHTA, CDR2 FQGTGA. The CDR3 nucleotides are TGTGCCAGCAGCCGCCAGACGGGGTCGAATGAAGCTTTCTTT. Encoded protein: CASSRQTGSNEAFF. The full variable domain, with the rest looked up from reference TRBV7-3 and TRBJ1-1, is GAGVSQTPSNKVTEKGKYVELRCDPISGHTALYWYRQSLGQGPEFLIYFQGTGAADDSGLPNDRFFAVRPEGSVSTLKIQRTERGDSAVYLCASSRQTGSNEAFFGQGTRLTVV.

The V call is TRBV30, the J call TRBJ1-3; TRBD1 might be the D (5 bases). V dropped 0 bases and J dropped 0 bases, with 6 bases sitting between them. This CDR3 has 14 residues. Germline V gives CDR1 GTSNPN, CDR2 SVGIG (reference sequence). The CDR3 here is CAWSVQGSGNTIYF. The CDR3 DNA sequence: TGTGCCTGGAGTGTTCAGGGCTCTGGAAACACCATATATTTT.

This clone was detected a few times. A junction boundary mismatches the germline segment, possibly from a read error. The V gene is TRBV2, the J gene TRBJ2-3; 11 bases align to TRBD1. The CDR3 is 11 amino acids. Germline assignment: CDR1 SNHLY and CDR2 FYNNEI. CDR3 amino acids: CASSWTGGANF. The CDR3 DNA follows: TGTGCCAGCAGTTGGACAGGGGGCGCGAATTTT.